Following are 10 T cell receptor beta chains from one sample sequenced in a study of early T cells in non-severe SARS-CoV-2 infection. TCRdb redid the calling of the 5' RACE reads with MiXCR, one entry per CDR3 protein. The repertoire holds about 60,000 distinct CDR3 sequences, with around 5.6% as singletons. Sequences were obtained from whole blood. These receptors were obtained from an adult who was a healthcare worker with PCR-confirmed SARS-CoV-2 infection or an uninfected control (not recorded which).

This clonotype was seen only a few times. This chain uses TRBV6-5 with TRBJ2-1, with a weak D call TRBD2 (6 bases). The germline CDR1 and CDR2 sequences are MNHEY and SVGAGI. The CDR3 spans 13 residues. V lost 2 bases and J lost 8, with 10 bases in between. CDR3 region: CASSYDWGDEQFF. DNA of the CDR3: TGTGCCAGCAGTTACGACTGGGGGGATGAGCAGTTCTTC.

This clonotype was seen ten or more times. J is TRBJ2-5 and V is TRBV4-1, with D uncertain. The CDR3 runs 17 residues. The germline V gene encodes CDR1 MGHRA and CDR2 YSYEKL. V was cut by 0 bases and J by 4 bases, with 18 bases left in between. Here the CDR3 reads CASSQDLVLRNGETQYF. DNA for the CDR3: TGCGCCAGCAGCCAAGATCTAGTTCTCCGGAACGGAGAGACCCAGTACTTC.

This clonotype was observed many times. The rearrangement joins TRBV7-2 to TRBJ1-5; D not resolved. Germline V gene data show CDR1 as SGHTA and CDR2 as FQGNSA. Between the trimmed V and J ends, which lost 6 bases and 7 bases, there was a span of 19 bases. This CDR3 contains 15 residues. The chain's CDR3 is CASSQNSGVMQPQHF. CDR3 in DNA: TGTGCCAGCAGTCAAAACTCCGGGGTCATGCAGCCCCAGCATTTT.

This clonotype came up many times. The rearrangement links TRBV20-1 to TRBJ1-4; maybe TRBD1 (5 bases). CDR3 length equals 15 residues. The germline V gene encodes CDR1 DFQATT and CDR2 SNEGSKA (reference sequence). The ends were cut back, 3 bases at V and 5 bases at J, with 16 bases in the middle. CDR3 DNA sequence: TGCAGTGCTAGCGGGGGTGGTGCTACCAATGAAAAACTGTTTTTT. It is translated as CSASGGGATNEKLFF.

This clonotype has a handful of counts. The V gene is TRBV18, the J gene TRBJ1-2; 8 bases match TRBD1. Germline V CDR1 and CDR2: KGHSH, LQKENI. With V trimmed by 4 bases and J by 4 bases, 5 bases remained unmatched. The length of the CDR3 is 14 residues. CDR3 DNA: TGTGCCAGCTCACAAATGGACAGGGTCTATGGCTACACCTTC. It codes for CASSQMDRVYGYTF. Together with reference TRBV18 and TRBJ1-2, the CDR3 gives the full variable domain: NAGVMQNPRHLVRRRGQEARLRCSPMKGHSHVYWYRQLPEEGLKFMVYLQKENIIDESGMPKERFSAEFPKEGPSILRIQQVVRGDSAAYFCASSQMDRVYGYTFGSGTRLTVV.

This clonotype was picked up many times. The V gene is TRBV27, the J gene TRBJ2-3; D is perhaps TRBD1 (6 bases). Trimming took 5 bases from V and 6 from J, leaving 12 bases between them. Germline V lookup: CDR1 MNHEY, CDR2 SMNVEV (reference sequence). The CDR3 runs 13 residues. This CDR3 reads CASSLGQSDTQYF. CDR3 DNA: TGTGCCAGCAGTCTAGGACAGTCCGATACGCAGTATTTT.

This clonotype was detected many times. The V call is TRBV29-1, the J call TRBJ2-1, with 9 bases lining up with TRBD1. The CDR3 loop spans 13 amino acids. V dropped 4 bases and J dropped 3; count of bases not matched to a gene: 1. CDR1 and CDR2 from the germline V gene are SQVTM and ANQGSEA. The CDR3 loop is CSVGQGGYNEQFF. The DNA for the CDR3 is TGCAGCGTTGGACAGGGGGGCTACAATGAGCAGTTCTTC.

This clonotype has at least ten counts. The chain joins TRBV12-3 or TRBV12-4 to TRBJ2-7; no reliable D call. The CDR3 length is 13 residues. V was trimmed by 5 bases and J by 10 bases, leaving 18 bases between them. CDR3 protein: CASSPKPPSPQYF. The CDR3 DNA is TGTGCCAGCAGTCCTAAACCGCCGTCCCCCCAGTACTTC.

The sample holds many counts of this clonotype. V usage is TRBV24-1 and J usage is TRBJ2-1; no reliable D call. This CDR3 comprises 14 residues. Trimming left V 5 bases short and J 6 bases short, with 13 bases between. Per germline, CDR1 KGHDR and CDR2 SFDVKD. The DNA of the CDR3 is TGTGCCACCAGTGCGGAAGGGCGGAGCAATGAGCAGTTCTTC. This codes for CATSAEGRSNEQFF.

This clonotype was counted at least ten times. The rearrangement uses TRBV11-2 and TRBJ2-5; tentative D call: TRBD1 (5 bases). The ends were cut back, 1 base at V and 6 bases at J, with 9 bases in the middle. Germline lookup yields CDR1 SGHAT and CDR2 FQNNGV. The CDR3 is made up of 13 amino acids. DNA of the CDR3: TGTGCCAGCAGCTTAGTCAGGGTTAAGACCCAGTACTTC. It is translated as CASSLVRVKTQYF.